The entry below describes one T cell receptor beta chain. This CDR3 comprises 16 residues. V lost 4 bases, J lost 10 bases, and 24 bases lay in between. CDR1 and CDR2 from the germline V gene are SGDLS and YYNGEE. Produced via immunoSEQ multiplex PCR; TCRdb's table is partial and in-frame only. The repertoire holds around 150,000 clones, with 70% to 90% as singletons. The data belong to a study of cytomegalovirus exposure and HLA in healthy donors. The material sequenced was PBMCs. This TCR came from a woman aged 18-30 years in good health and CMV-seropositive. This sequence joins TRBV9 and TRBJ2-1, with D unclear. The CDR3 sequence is CASSPQAPPVLIEQFF. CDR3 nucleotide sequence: TGTGCCAGCAGCCCCCAGGCACCCCCGGTCTTAATCGAGCAGTTCTTC.